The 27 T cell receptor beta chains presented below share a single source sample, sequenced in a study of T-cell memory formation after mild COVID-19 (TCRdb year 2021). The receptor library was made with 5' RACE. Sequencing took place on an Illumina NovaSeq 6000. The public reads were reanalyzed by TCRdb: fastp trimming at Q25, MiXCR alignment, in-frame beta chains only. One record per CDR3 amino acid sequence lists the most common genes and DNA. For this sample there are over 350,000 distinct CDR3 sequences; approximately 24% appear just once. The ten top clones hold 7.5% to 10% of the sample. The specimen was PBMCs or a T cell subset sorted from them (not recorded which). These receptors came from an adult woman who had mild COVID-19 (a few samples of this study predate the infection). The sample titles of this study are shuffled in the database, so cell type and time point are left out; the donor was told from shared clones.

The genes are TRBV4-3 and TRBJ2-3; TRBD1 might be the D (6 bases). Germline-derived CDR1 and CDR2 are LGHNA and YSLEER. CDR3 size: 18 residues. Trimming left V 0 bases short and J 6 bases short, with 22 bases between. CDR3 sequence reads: CASSQESPNFRGQDTQYF. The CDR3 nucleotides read TGCGCCAGCAGCCAAGAGTCACCAAACTTCCGAGGACAGGATACGCAGTATTTT.

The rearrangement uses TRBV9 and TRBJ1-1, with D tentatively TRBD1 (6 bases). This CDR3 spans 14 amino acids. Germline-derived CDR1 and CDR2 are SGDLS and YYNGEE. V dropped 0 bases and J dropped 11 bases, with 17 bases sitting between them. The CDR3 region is CASSVAGSHREAFF. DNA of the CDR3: TGTGCCAGCAGCGTAGCGGGGAGTCACAGGGAGGCTTTCTTT.

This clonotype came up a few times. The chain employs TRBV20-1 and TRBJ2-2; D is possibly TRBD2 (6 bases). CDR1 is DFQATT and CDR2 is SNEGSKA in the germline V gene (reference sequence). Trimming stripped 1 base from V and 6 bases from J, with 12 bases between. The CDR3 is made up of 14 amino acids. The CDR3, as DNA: TGCAGTGCTAGAGCGGGAGAGAATCCCGGGGAGCTGTTTTTT. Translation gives CSARAGENPGELFF.

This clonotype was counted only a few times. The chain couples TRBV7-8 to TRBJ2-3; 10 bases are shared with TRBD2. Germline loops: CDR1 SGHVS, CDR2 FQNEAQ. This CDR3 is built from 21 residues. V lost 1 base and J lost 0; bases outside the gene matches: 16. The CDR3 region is CASSLVPTPVAGGPSTDTQYF. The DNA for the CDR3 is TGTGCCAGCAGCTTAGTCCCAACCCCCGTAGCGGGGGGACCCAGCACAGATACGCAGTATTTT.

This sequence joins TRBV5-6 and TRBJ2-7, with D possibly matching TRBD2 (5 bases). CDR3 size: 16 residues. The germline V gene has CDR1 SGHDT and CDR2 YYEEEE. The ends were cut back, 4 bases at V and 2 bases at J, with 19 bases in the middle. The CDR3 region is CASSQAARVTTYEQYF. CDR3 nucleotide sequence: TGTGCCAGCAGCCAAGCGGCGAGGGTTACAACCTACGAGCAGTACTTC.

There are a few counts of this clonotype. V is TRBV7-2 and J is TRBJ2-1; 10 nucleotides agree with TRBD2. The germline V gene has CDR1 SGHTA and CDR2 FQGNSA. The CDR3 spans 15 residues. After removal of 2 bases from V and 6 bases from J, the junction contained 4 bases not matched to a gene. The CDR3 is CASSLTGLATNEQFF. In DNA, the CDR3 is TGTGCCAGCAGCTTAACGGGACTAGCGACCAATGAGCAGTTCTTC. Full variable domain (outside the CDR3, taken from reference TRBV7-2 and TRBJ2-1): GAGVSQSPSNKVTEKGKDVELRCDPISGHTALYWYRQSLGQGLEFLIYFQGNSAPDKSGLPSDRFSAERTGGSVSTLTIQRTQQEDSAVYLCASSLTGLATNEQFFGPGTRLTVL.

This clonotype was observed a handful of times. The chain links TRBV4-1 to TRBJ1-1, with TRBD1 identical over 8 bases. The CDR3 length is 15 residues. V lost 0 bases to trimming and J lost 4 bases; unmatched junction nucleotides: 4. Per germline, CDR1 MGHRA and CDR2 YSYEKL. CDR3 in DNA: TGCGCCAGCAGCCAAGATGACAGGGGCGGCACTGAAGCTTTCTTT. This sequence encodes CASSQDDRGGTEAFF.

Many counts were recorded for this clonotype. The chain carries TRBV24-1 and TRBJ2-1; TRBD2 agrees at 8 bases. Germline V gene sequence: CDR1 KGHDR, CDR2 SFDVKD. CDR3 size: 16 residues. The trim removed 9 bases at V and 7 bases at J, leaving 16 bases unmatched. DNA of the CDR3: TGTGCCACCTCGTCGCCAGCGGGAGTGAGGATGAATGAGCAGTTCTTC. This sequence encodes CATSSPAGVRMNEQFF.

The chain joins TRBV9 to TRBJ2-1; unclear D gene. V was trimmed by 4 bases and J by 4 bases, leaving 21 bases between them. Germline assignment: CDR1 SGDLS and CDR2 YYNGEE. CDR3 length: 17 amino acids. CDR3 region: CASSSRLGNQDYNEQFF. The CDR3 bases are TGTGCCAGCAGCTCCAGATTGGGCAATCAGGATTACAATGAGCAGTTCTTC.

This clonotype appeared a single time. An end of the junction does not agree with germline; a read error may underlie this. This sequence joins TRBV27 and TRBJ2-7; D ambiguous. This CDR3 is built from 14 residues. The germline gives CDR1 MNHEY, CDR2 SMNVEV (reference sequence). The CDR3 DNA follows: TGTGACAGCAGCTTTCGTCCGGGCCACTACGAGCAGTACTTC. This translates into CDSSFRPGHYEQYF.

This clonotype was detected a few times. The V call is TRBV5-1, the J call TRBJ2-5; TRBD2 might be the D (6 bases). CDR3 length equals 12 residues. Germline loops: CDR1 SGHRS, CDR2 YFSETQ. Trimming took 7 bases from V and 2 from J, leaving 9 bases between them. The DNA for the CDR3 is TGCGCCAGCGGGGAGGTGCAAGAGACCCAGTACTTC. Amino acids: CASGEVQETQYF.

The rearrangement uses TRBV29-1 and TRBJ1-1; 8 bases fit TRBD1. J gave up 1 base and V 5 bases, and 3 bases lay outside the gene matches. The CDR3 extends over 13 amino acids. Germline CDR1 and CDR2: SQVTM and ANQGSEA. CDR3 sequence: CSVLTGANTEAFF. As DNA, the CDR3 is TGCAGCGTTCTGACAGGGGCGAACACTGAAGCTTTCTTT.

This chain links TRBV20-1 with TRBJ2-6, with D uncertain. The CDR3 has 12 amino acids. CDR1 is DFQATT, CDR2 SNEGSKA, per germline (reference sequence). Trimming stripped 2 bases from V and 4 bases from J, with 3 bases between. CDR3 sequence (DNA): TGCAGTGCTAGATTCGGGGCCAACGTCCTGACTTTC. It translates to CSARFGANVLTF.

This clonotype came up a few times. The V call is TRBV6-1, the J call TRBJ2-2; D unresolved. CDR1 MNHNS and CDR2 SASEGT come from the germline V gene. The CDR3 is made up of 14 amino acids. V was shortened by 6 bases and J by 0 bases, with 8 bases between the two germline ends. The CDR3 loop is CASRTGSNTGELFF. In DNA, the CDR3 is TGTGCCAGCAGGACCGGGTCGAACACCGGGGAGCTGTTTTTT.

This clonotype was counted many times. The CDR3 region is CATSDSSTSHHEQFF. The DNA of the CDR3 is TGTGCCACCAGTGATTCCTCGACTAGTCATCATGAGCAGTTCTTC. J is TRBJ2-1 and V is TRBV24-1, with a possible D match to TRBD2 (6 bases). There are 15 residues in the CDR3. CDR1 is KGHDR, CDR2 SFDVKD, per germline. Trimming took 2 bases from V and 8 from J, leaving 15 bases between them.

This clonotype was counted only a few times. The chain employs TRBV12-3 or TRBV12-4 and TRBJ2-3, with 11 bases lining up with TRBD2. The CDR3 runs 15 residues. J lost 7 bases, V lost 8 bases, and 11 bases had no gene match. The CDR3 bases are TGTGCCAGCGGGAATCTAGCGGGGGGCCCACATACGCAGTATTTT. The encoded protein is CASGNLAGGPHTQYF.

The CDR3 sequence: CASSYAQGDEQYF. The DNA of the CDR3 is TGTGCCAGCAGTTACGCACAGGGGGACGAGCAGTACTTC. The V gene is TRBV6-5, the J gene TRBJ2-7; 8 positions agree with TRBD1. The V gene's germline CDR1 is MNHEY and CDR2 SVGAGI. The ends lost 2 bases at V and 5 bases at J; junction bases unmatched: 2. The CDR3 length is 13 residues.

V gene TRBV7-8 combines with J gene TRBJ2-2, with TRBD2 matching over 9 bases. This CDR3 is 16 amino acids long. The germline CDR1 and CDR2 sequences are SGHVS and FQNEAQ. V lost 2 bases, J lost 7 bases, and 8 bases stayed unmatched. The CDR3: CASSLMAGGPSGELFF. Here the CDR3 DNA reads TGTGCCAGCAGCTTAATGGCGGGGGGGCCAAGCGGGGAGCTGTTTTTT.

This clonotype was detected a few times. CDR3 in amino acids: CSARDLARAGGAGELFF. As DNA, the CDR3 is TGCAGTGCTAGAGATCTGGCGCGAGCGGGGGGTGCCGGGGAGCTGTTTTTT. V usage is TRBV20-1 and J usage is TRBJ2-2; 9 bases align to TRBD2. This CDR3 region has 17 residues. The V segment lost 0 bases and the J segment 6 bases; nucleotides outside the gene matches: 11. Germline-derived CDR1 and CDR2 are DFQATT and SNEGSKA (reference sequence).

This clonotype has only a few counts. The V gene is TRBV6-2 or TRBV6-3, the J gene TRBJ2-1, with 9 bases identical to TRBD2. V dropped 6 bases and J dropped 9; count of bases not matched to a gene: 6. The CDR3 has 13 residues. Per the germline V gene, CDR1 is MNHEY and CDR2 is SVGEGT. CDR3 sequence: CASSGGGVVEQFF. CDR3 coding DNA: TGTGCCAGCAGCGGCGGGGGGGTTGTTGAGCAGTTCTTC.

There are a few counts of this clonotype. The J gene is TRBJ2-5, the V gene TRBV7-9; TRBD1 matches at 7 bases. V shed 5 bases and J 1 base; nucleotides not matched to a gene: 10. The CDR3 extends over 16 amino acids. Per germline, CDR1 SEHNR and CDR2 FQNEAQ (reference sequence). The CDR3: CASSLGDRAFQETQYF. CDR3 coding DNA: TGTGCCAGCAGCCTAGGGGACAGAGCCTTCCAAGAGACCCAGTACTTC.

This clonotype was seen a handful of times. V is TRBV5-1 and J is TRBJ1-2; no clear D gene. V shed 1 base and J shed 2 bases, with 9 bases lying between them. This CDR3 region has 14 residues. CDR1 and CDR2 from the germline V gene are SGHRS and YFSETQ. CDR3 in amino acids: CASSLTEGNYGYTF. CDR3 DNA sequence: TGCGCCAGCAGCTTGACGGAGGGAAACTATGGCTACACCTTC.

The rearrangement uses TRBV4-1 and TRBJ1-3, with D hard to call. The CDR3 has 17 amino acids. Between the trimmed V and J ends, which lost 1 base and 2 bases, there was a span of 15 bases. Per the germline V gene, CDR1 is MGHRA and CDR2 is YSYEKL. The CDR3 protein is CASSQGLAATPGNTIYF. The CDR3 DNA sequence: TGCGCCAGCAGCCAAGGACTGGCAGCTACTCCTGGAAACACCATATATTTT.

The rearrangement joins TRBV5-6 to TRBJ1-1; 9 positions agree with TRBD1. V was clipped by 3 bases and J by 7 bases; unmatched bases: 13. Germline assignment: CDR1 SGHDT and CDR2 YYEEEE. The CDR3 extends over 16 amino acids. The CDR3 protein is CASSSTGTGRVFEAFF. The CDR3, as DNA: TGTGCCAGCAGCTCAACCGGGACAGGGAGAGTATTTGAAGCTTTCTTT.

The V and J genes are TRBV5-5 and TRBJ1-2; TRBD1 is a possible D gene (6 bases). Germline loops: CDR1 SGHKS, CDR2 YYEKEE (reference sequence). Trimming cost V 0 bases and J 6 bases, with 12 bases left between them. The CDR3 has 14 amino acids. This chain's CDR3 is CASSLGRTEDGYTF. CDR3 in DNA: TGTGCCAGCAGCTTGGGCAGGACAGAGGATGGCTACACCTTC.

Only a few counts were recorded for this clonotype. The CDR3 here is CASSRGLVAGDNEQFF. CDR3 sequence (DNA): TGTGCCAGCAGTCGCGGTTTGGTAGCGGGGGACAATGAGCAGTTCTTC. The chain couples TRBV12-3 or TRBV12-4 to TRBJ2-1, with 9 bases identical to TRBD2. V lost 5 bases to trimming and J lost 5 bases; unmatched junction nucleotides: 10. CDR3 size: 16 residues.

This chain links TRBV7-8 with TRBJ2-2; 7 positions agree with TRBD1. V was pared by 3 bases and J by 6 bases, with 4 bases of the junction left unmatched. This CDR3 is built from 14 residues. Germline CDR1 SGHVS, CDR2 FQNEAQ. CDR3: CASSFTGVSGELFF. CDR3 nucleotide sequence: TGTGCCAGCAGCTTTACAGGGGTCTCCGGGGAGCTGTTTTTT.